This entry lists 16 T cell receptor beta chains sequenced from one sample in a study of human T cells and chemical hapten exposure. This sample's time point: pre-sensitization, week 0. The sample's treatment: therapeutic diphenylcyclopropenone sensitization with weekly scalp DPC. TCRdb reprocessed the RACE reads with MiXCR, giving one entry per CDR3 protein. The data contain some 330,000 distinct CDR3 sequences, over 5% of them singletons. The sequences come from whole blood, collected in connection with sensitization to the hapten diphenylcyclopropenone (DPC). These receptors originate from a woman under 30 with alopecia areata. Some clones in this sample may be carry-over from other donors' samples.

This chain joins TRBV7-6 and TRBJ1-2; D perhaps matches TRBD1 (5 bases). This CDR3 comprises 14 residues. V lost 1 base, J lost 4 bases, and 10 bases lay in between. CDR1 is SGHVS, CDR2 FNYEAQ, per germline. The CDR3 DNA reads as TGTGCCAGCAGCTTAGATCCCGGGGGCTATGGCTACACCTTC. It specifies CASSLDPGGYGYTF.

This clonotype showed up many times. CDR3 coding DNA: TGTGCCAGCTCACCACTGAGCGGGGAGACCCAGTACTTC. It translates to CASSPLSGETQYF. The chain couples TRBV18 to TRBJ2-5; maybe TRBD2 (6 bases). The CDR3 spans 13 residues. Germline loops: CDR1 KGHSH, CDR2 LQKENI. The ends were cut back, 1 base at V and 5 bases at J, with 8 bases in the middle.

This clonotype was seen many times. The chain uses TRBV10-3 and TRBJ2-2, with 8 positions matching TRBD1. Germline V gene data show CDR1 as ENHRY and CDR2 as SYGVKD. This CDR3 has 14 amino acids. J gave up 6 bases and V 3 bases, and 3 bases lay outside the gene matches. The CDR3 sequence is CAISDQGASGELFF. The DNA of the CDR3 is TGTGCCATCAGTGACCAGGGGGCTTCCGGGGAGCTGTTTTTT.

This clonotype was seen a handful of times. The J gene is TRBJ2-1, the V gene TRBV14; unclear D gene. V was shortened by 0 bases and J by 0 bases, with 9 bases between the two germline ends. CDR1 is SGHDN and CDR2 is FVKESK in the germline V gene. This CDR3 has 16 residues. This CDR3 reads CASSQDQADSYNEQFF. The CDR3 DNA follows: TGTGCCAGCAGCCAAGACCAGGCGGACTCCTACAATGAGCAGTTCTTC.

V gene TRBV2 combines with J gene TRBJ2-1; 9 bases match TRBD1. There are 16 residues in the CDR3. Trimming cost V 6 bases and J 8 bases; bases outside gene matches: 14. The germline V gene encodes CDR1 SNHLY and CDR2 FYNNEI. The DNA of the CDR3 is TGTGCCAGCAGACGCGACCGGGACAGGGAAGGCGATGAGCAGTTCTTC. Its protein product is CASRRDRDREGDEQFF.

V gene TRBV6-5 combines with J gene TRBJ1-6, with a tentative D call TRBD1 (5 bases). With 8 bases removed from V and 6 bases from J, the gap between germline ends came to 11 bases. Germline loops: CDR1 MNHEY, CDR2 SVGAGI. The CDR3 spans 13 residues. CDR3: CASGGTANSPLHF. As DNA, the CDR3 is TGTGCCAGCGGCGGGACCGCTAATTCACCCCTCCACTTT.

The chain joins TRBV27 to TRBJ2-7, with D uncertain. The CDR3 is 14 residues long. The V end lost 5 bases, the J end lost 3 bases, and 14 bases lay between the germline ends. CDR1 and CDR2 from the germline V gene are MNHEY and SMNVEV (reference sequence). The CDR3 nucleotides read TGTGCCAGCAGTCCATACGGACGGATCTACGAGCAGTACTTC. It specifies CASSPYGRIYEQYF.

This clonotype was observed a handful of times. The genes are TRBV2 and TRBJ1-5, with no clear D. CDR3 length: 12 amino acids. Germline assignment: CDR1 SNHLY and CDR2 FYNNEI. The V and J ends lost 6 bases and 5 bases respectively, with 8 bases between them. CDR3 DNA: TGTGCCAGCAGGGGGTACGATCAGCCCCAGCATTTT. This sequence encodes CASRGYDQPQHF.

This clonotype was detected a few times. V is TRBV4-1 and J is TRBJ1-2; D gene unclear. This CDR3 region has 13 residues. V was trimmed by 4 bases and J by 8 bases, leaving 14 bases between them. From germline, CDR1 is MGHRA and CDR2 YSYEKL. CDR3 nucleotide sequence: TGCGCCAGCAGCCCCCGCGGAGAGCTGGGCTACACCTTC. Amino acids: CASSPRGELGYTF.

There are many counts of this clonotype. This chain links TRBV6-5 with TRBJ1-5, with D uncertain. The CDR3 contains 13 residues. V was shortened by 4 bases and J by 5 bases, with 9 bases between the two germline ends. CDR1 and CDR2 from the germline V gene are MNHEY and SVGAGI. CDR3 sequence: CASSSSKDQPQHF. The CDR3, as DNA: TGTGCCAGCAGTTCGTCCAAGGATCAGCCCCAGCATTTT.

This clonotype was picked up a small number of times. The chain couples TRBV3-1 to TRBJ1-4; D is undetermined. Trimming shortened V by 4 bases and J by 5 bases, and 11 bases separated the two germline ends. Per germline, CDR1 LGHDT and CDR2 YNNKEL (reference sequence). The CDR3 covers 14 residues. The CDR3 coding sequence is TGTGCCAGCAGCCCTGAAACCCGAAATGAAAAACTGTTTTTT. Its protein product is CASSPETRNEKLFF.

This clonotype was counted between two and nine times. The CDR3 DNA reads TGTGCCAGCAGTGAGGGGACAGGGATCTACGAGCAGTACTTC. Its translation is CASSEGTGIYEQYF. This chain joins TRBV2 and TRBJ2-7; 9 bases match TRBD1. The CDR3 extends over 14 amino acids. V was clipped by 3 bases and J by 3 bases; unmatched bases: 3. Looked up from germline, CDR1 is SNHLY and CDR2 is FYNNEI.

The chain couples TRBV12-3 or TRBV12-4 to TRBJ1-4; D might be TRBD1 (5 bases). The V end lost 6 bases, the J end lost 5 bases, and 13 bases lay between the germline ends. This CDR3 region has 14 residues. Here the CDR3 reads CASSPAQENEKLFF. The CDR3 DNA follows: TGTGCCAGCAGCCCGGCACAGGAAAATGAAAAACTGTTTTTT.

The V gene is TRBV9, the J gene TRBJ2-3; D is tentatively TRBD1 or TRBD2 (5 bases each). The CDR3 contains 15 residues. Germline V gene sequence: CDR1 SGDLS, CDR2 YYNGEE. The germline V and J ends were trimmed by 0 bases and 0 bases, with 8 bases remaining between them. DNA of the CDR3: TGTGCCAGCAGCGTAGGGGGGTCTAGCACAGATACGCAGTATTTT. Amino acids: CASSVGGSSTDTQYF.

Only a few counts were recorded for this clonotype. The chain combines TRBV5-4 with TRBJ2-1; possibly TRBD2 for D (5 bases). The CDR3 length is 15 residues. Germline V CDR1 and CDR2: SGHNT, YYREEE (reference sequence). V was pared by 0 bases and J by 7 bases, with 14 bases between. The CDR3: CASSLGAQPGNEQFF. CDR3 sequence (DNA): TGTGCCAGCAGCTTGGGGGCGCAGCCGGGGAATGAGCAGTTCTTC.

Ten or more counts support this clonotype. The J gene is TRBJ2-5, the V gene TRBV6-1, with 10 bases fitting TRBD2. J was trimmed by 7 bases and V by 5 bases; bases with no gene match: 19. Looked up from germline, CDR1 is MNHNS and CDR2 is SASEGT. The CDR3 has 18 amino acids. The DNA of the CDR3 is TGTGCCAGCAGTCCACGAGCGGGGGGGCCCGGTTTGGGAACGACCCAGTACTTC. Its protein is CASSPRAGGPGLGTTQYF.